This T cell receptor (beta chain) is from a study of beta chain features in type 1 diabetes. On the study more broadly: Patients and healthy donors were similar in age, gender and cell yields.

Of note for this clone: No antigen is known for it.

Study-wide findings and caveats: Researchers report that Type 1 diabetes patients had moderately but significantly shorter TCRB CDR3s across all four CD4+ subsets. Researchers reported that naive, central memory and Treg TCRB repertoires appeared more similar in patients than in healthy donors. Whether HLA type influences TCRB rearrangement remained unresolved here.

The study reverse transcribed the entire isolated RNA, so it sequenced expressed TCRB transcripts. The table came from immunoSEQ multiplex PCR; TCRdb's copy has only in-frame clones and leaves some out. This sample has 55,000 to 80,000 clones, with approximately 47% found just once. Each of the CD4+ naive, central memory, regulatory and stem cell-like memory populations was sorted via CD45RO/CCR7/CD25/CD127/CD95/CD27. In germline, CDR1 is SEHNR, CDR2 FQNEAQ (reference sequence). V was clipped by 1 base and J by 8 bases; unmatched bases: 9. The CDR3 extends over 17 amino acids. The sequencing input was central memory CD4+ T cells from blood. The TCR sequence derives from a man aged 25 to 40 with type 1 diabetes. The chain joins TRBV7-9 to TRBJ2-1, with 12 bases identical to TRBD2. CDR3 sequence (DNA): TGTGCCAGCAGCTTAGTAGGGGCTAGCGGGGGGGGAGATGAGCAGTTCTTC. Its protein is CASSLVGASGGGDEQFF. Full variable domain (missing parts from reference TRBV7-9 and TRBJ2-1): DTGVSQNPRHKITKRGQNVTFRCDPISEHNRLYWYRQTLGQGPEFLTYFQNEAQLEKSRLLSDRFSAERPKGSFSTLEIQRTEQGDSAMYLCASSLVGASGGGDEQFFGPGTRLTVL.